A single sample is the source of the 9 T cell receptor beta chains below, sequenced in a study of OX40 agonist ivuxolimab in advanced cancers. Profiled with immunoSEQ multiplex PCR; TCRdb holds only in-frame clones, not every one. The data hold around 91,000 clones, with roughly nine tenths observed a single time. The input for sequencing was CD4+ or CD8+ T cells sorted from blood, taken in a trial of the OX40 agonist ivuxolimab. The receptors were sampled from an adult with an advanced solid tumor such as melanoma, head and neck, liver or kidney cancer.

This chain links TRBV7-2 with TRBJ2-7, with 10 bases fitting TRBD2. J was trimmed by 5 bases and V by 4 bases; bases with no gene match: 5. The V gene's germline CDR1 is SGHTA and CDR2 FQGNSA. The CDR3 is made up of 14 amino acids. CDR3 coding DNA: TGTGCCAGCAGCTCAGGACTAGCGGTCGACGAGCAGTACTTC. Translated, it gives CASSSGLAVDEQYF.

The rearrangement uses TRBV18 and TRBJ2-5; unclear D gene. Germline V lookup: CDR1 KGHSH, CDR2 LQKENI. The CDR3 length is 12 residues. V was shortened by 1 base and J by 4 bases, with 4 bases between the two germline ends. CDR3 nucleotide sequence: TGTGCCAGCTCACCACTCGGAGAGACCCAGTACTTC. Amino acid sequence: CASSPLGETQYF.

The chain employs TRBV19 and TRBJ1-1; D is possibly TRBD1 (6 bases). V shed 4 bases and J shed 8 bases, with 11 bases lying between them. The CDR3 extends over 12 amino acids. The germline gives CDR1 LNHDA, CDR2 SQIVND (reference sequence). CDR3 sequence reads: CASSRGAPEAFF. CDR3 nucleotide sequence: TGTGCCAGTAGTAGGGGGGCTCCCGAAGCTTTCTTT.

This chain connects TRBV11-2 to TRBJ2-2, with D maybe TRBD2 (6 bases). Germline CDR1 and CDR2: SGHAT and FQNNGV. V dropped 10 bases and J dropped 5 bases, with 17 bases sitting between them. There are 14 residues in the CDR3. CDR3 in amino acids: CATPGLPGTGELFF. CDR3 coding DNA: TGTGCCACCCCGGGACTCCCTGGGACCGGGGAGCTGTTTTTT.

This clone was seen more than once but under ten times. The chain recombines TRBV18 with TRBJ1-5; no reliable D call. Germline lookup yields CDR1 KGHSH and CDR2 LQKENI. The V and J ends lost 1 base and 3 bases respectively, with 10 bases between them. The CDR3 covers 15 residues. The CDR3 DNA sequence: TGTGCCAGCTCACCACAGGGAGGGAACAATCAGCCCCAGCATTTT. This sequence encodes CASSPQGGNNQPQHF.

Only one count was recorded for this clone. The chain uses TRBV28 and TRBJ1-1; D unresolved. CDR3 length: 11 amino acids. CDR1 MDHEN and CDR2 SYDVKM come from the germline V gene. The V end lost 6 bases, the J end lost 1 base, and 3 bases lay between the germline ends. The CDR3 is CASSQNTEAFF. CDR3 DNA sequence: TGTGCCAGCAGCCAGAACACTGAAGCTTTCTTT.

The chain uses TRBV5-6 and TRBJ2-7, with D unclear. Germline V gene lookup returns CDR1 SGHDT and CDR2 YYEEEE. Trimming removed 0 bases from V and 5 bases from J, with 3 bases in between. The CDR3 extends over 11 amino acids. The chain's CDR3 is CASSLVDEQYF. CDR3 nucleotide sequence: TGTGCCAGCAGCTTGGTTGACGAGCAGTACTTC.

The V and J genes are TRBV19 and TRBJ2-7; 8 nucleotides agree with TRBD1. Germline assignment: CDR1 LNHDA and CDR2 SQIVND (reference sequence). The CDR3 is 16 amino acids. V lost 10 bases to trimming and J lost 3 bases; unmatched junction nucleotides: 17. CDR3 nucleotide sequence: TGTGCCAACTCTCCGATTGGACAGGGAACCCTCTACGAGCAGTACGTC. As protein: CANSPIGQGTLYEQYV.

The chain carries TRBV28 and TRBJ2-1; 9 nucleotides agree with TRBD2. The CDR3 contains 14 residues. The trim removed 7 bases at V and 10 bases at J, leaving 11 bases unmatched. Germline V gene sequence: CDR1 MDHEN, CDR2 SYDVKM. CDR3 in DNA: TGTGCCAGCACTGGCGGGGGGGCCGTAGGGGAGCAGTTCTTC. Its translation is CASTGGGAVGEQFF.